The 25 T cell receptor beta chains in this list originate from one sample, sequenced in a study of blood T cell repertoires in COVID-19. Produced via immunoSEQ multiplex PCR; TCRdb's table is partial and in-frame only. The sample yields 250,000 to 300,000 clones, around 83% seen once. Source material: peripheral blood. These receptors were obtained from a man aged 18 to 35 with active or convalescent COVID-19.

This clone showed up just once. The J gene is TRBJ2-2, the V gene TRBV4-2, with a possible D match to TRBD2 (6 bases). This CDR3 contains 16 residues. Between the trimmed V and J ends, which lost 3 bases and 5 bases, there was a span of 16 bases. Germline-derived CDR1 and CDR2 are LGHNA and YNFKEQ. The CDR3 DNA reads TGTGCCAGCAGCCATGAACTAGCCTTAAGGACCGGGGAGCTGTTTTTT. Residues: CASSHELALRTGELFF.

This clone was seen a single time. V gene TRBV28 combines with J gene TRBJ1-1, with a weak D call TRBD1 (5 bases). V was trimmed by 8 bases and J by 0 bases, leaving 10 bases between them. The CDR3 extends over 13 amino acids. Germline V CDR1 and CDR2: MDHEN, SYDVKM. The CDR3 DNA reads as TGTGCCAGCCAGGGCGAGATGAACACTGAAGCTTTCTTT. Translated, it gives CASQGEMNTEAFF.

The sample holds many counts of this clone. V usage is TRBV20-1 and J usage is TRBJ2-5; no clear D. The CDR3 is 10 residues long. Deletions cut 6 bases from V and 2 bases from J, with 4 bases between. The germline V gene encodes CDR1 DFQATT and CDR2 SNEGSKA (reference sequence). The CDR3 coding sequence is TGCAGTGCACAACAAGAGACCCAGTACTTC. This sequence encodes CSAQQETQYF.

CDR3 nucleotides: TGTGCCAGCAGCTTAGTCGGCGGGGTCGGCACCGGGGAGCTGTTTTTT. Its translation is CASSLVGGVGTGELFF. V usage is TRBV11-2 and J usage is TRBJ2-2; tentatively, D is TRBD2 (6 bases). The CDR3 is 16 residues long. In germline, CDR1 is SGHAT, CDR2 FQNNGV. Trimming removed 1 base at V and 4 bases at J, with 13 bases between.

This clone was recorded a few times. The V call is TRBV18, the J call TRBJ1-1; 10 nucleotides match TRBD1. V shed 2 bases, J shed 5 bases, and the junction held 11 bases outside the gene matches. CDR3 size: 17 residues. CDR1 is KGHSH, CDR2 LQKENI, per germline. CDR3 nucleotide sequence: TGTGCCAGCTCACCAAGGACCCTGGACAGGGGGGGGACTGAAGCTTTCTTT. It yields the protein CASSPRTLDRGGTEAFF.

The rearrangement joins TRBV15 to TRBJ1-5; 11 positions match TRBD1. V lost 0 bases, J lost 6 bases, and 7 bases stayed unmatched. There are 17 residues in the CDR3. From germline, CDR1 is LNHNV and CDR2 YYDKDF (reference sequence). CDR3 sequence: CATSRDLMGQGVQPQHF. CDR3 bases: TGTGCCACCAGCAGAGATCTGATGGGACAGGGGGTTCAGCCCCAGCATTTT.

The CDR3 here is CATKDQGRAAGNQPQHF. CDR3 in DNA: TGTGCCACAAAGGATCAGGGCAGGGCCGCGGGCAATCAGCCCCAGCATTTT. V gene TRBV19 combines with J gene TRBJ1-5, with a tentative D call TRBD1 (5 bases). CDR3 size: 17 residues. The V gene's germline CDR1 is LNHDA and CDR2 SQIVND (reference sequence). Between the trimmed V and J ends, which lost 10 bases and 2 bases, there was a span of 24 bases.

Only one count was recorded for this clone. This chain joins TRBV28 and TRBJ1-6; possibly TRBD1 for D (6 bases). Trimming cost V 8 bases and J 9 bases, with 20 bases left between them. CDR3 length: 15 amino acids. Germline V CDR1 and CDR2: MDHEN, SYDVKM. CDR3 in DNA: TGTGCCAGCCTAAGTCGAAACAGGGTACGTTCACCCCTCCACTTT. Protein product: CASLSRNRVRSPLHF.

V gene TRBV12-5 combines with J gene TRBJ2-2, with 11 bases matching TRBD2. Losses at the gene ends were 6 bases for V and 4 bases for J; bases not matched to a gene: 13. The germline V gene has CDR1 LGHNT and CDR2 FRNRAP. CDR3 size: 18 residues. CDR3 nucleotide sequence: TGTGCTAGTGGGCTCCAAATACTAGCGGGAGATCGCACCGGGGAGCTGTTTTTT. Translation: CASGLQILAGDRTGELFF.

As DNA, the CDR3 is TGTGCCAGCAGCTTAGGGTTACTAGGCCGGGATGAGCAGTTCTTC. Amino acid sequence: CASSLGLLGRDEQFF. The chain recombines TRBV7-2 with TRBJ2-1, with D possibly matching TRBD2 (5 bases). This CDR3 contains 15 residues. Trimming pared 1 base from V and 8 bases from J, leaving 15 bases between. CDR1 is SGHTA and CDR2 is FQGNSA in the germline V gene.

The CDR3 is CASSVYRGSNEKLFF. As DNA, the CDR3 is TGTGCCAGTAGTGTCTACAGGGGTTCTAATGAAAAACTGTTTTTT. This chain uses TRBV19 with TRBJ1-4, with 7 bases that match TRBD1. This CDR3 spans 15 amino acids. V gave up 5 bases and J gave up 3 bases; unmatched junction bases: 6. CDR1 LNHDA and CDR2 SQIVND come from the germline V gene (reference sequence).

This chain connects TRBV11-3 to TRBJ1-1; D is undetermined. Germline CDR1 and CDR2: SGHNT and YENEEA. There are 14 residues in the CDR3. The V end lost 8 bases, the J end lost 4 bases, and 17 bases lay between the germline ends. CDR3 bases: TGTGCCAGCCCCCGGTCAGGCGTGGGCACTGAAGCTTTCTTT. This encodes CASPRSGVGTEAFF.

This sequence joins TRBV28 and TRBJ1-1; D is unresolved. V shed 5 bases and J shed 1 base, with 8 bases lying between them. This CDR3 contains 13 residues. In germline, CDR1 is MDHEN, CDR2 SYDVKM. The CDR3 reads CASSGPTNTEAFF. In DNA form, the CDR3 reads TGTGCCAGCAGTGGCCCAACGAACACTGAAGCTTTCTTT.

This clone was picked up one time. This chain uses TRBV28 with TRBJ1-1; D not resolved. Germline V gives CDR1 MDHEN, CDR2 SYDVKM. V lost 3 bases and J 8 bases, leaving 10 bases between the germline ends. CDR3 length equals 12 residues. As DNA, the CDR3 is TGTGCCAGCAGTTTCGAGTTGGGCGAAGCTTTCTTT. It translates to CASSFELGEAFF.

This chain links TRBV7-2 with TRBJ2-2; the D is unclear. The CDR3 is made up of 14 amino acids. The germline CDR1 and CDR2 sequences are SGHTA and FQGNSA. The V and J ends lost 5 bases and 1 base respectively, with 8 bases between them. Written as DNA, the CDR3 is TGTGCCAGCAGCCCCCACAGGAACACCGGGGAGCTGTTTTTT. Translation: CASSPHRNTGELFF.

The chain recombines TRBV7-8 with TRBJ2-1, with 7 nucleotides matching TRBD2. Trimming removed 0 bases from V and 6 bases from J; junction bases left unmatched: 2. CDR1 is SGHVS and CDR2 is FQNEAQ in the germline V gene. This CDR3 region has 14 residues. This chain's CDR3 is CASSLAPGGNEQFF. CDR3 nucleotides: TGTGCCAGCAGCTTAGCGCCGGGGGGCAATGAGCAGTTCTTC. Looking up the rest from reference TRBV7-8 and TRBJ2-1 gives the full variable domain: GAGVSQSPRYKVAKRGQDVALRCDPISGHVSLFWYQQALGQGPEFLTYFQNEAQLDKSGLPSDRFFAERPEGSVSTLKIQRTQQEDSAVYLCASSLAPGGNEQFFGPGTRLTVL.

The chain is built from TRBV19 and TRBJ2-3; weak D call: TRBD2 (7 bases). V gave up 4 bases and J gave up 2 bases, with 22 bases separating them. The V gene's germline CDR1 is LNHDA and CDR2 SQIVND (reference sequence). The CDR3 contains 18 residues. The CDR3 DNA reads TGTGCCAGTAGTAAATTTCAGTTAGGGGGGGGGTACACAGATACGCAGTATTTT. This sequence encodes CASSKFQLGGGYTDTQYF. Drawing the rest from reference TRBV19 and TRBJ2-3, the complete variable domain is DGGITQSPKYLFRKEGQNVTLSCEQNLNHDAMYWYRQDPGQGLRLIYYSQIVNDFQKGDIAEGYSVSREKKESFPLTVTSAQKNPTAFYLCASSKFQLGGGYTDTQYFGPGTRLTVL.

The chain carries TRBV5-1 and TRBJ1-2, with D unresolved. Trimming removed 7 bases from V and 6 bases from J, with 10 bases in between. The CDR3 sequence is 11 residues long. CDR1 is SGHRS and CDR2 is YFSETQ in the germline V gene. CDR3 nucleotides: TGCGCCAGCGGGAGCTATAATGGCTACACCTTC. Protein sequence: CASGSYNGYTF.

The rearrangement joins TRBV9 to TRBJ2-6; unclear D gene. Deletions cut 0 bases from V and 4 bases from J, with 11 bases between. The CDR3 has 16 residues. The V gene's germline CDR1 is SGDLS and CDR2 YYNGEE. The CDR3 nucleotides read TGTGCCAGCAGCGTAGAAGTGGCATGGGGGGCCAACGTCCTGACTTTC. It yields the protein CASSVEVAWGANVLTF.

The table lists this clone with a count of one. The chain recombines TRBV4-1 with TRBJ1-5; perhaps TRBD1 as D (5 bases). This CDR3 spans 14 amino acids. Germline CDR1 reads MGHRA; CDR2 reads YSYEKL. Trimming pared 4 bases from V and 6 bases from J, leaving 13 bases between. DNA of the CDR3: TGCGCCAGCAGCCCTAAAGGGGTGGGTCAGCCCCAGCATTTT. Its translation is CASSPKGVGQPQHF.

This sequence joins TRBV24-1 and TRBJ2-7; TRBD1 might be the D (7 bases). CDR1 and CDR2 from the germline V gene are KGHDR and SFDVKD. The length of the CDR3 is 17 residues. The V gene lost 5 bases and the J gene lost 3 bases, with 22 bases spanning the gap. The CDR3 is CATSVGGGGTERYEQYF. The CDR3 bases are TGTGCCACCAGTGTAGGGGGAGGCGGGACAGAACGCTACGAGCAGTACTTC.

The V gene is TRBV6-6, the J gene TRBJ1-2; 8 nucleotides align to TRBD1. Germline V gene sequence: CDR1 MNHNY, CDR2 SVGAGI (reference sequence). The V and J ends lost 6 bases and 4 bases, in that order; junction bases with no gene match: 10. CDR3 length: 15 residues. This CDR3 reads CASRSGQGKAYGYTF. CDR3 DNA sequence: TGTGCCAGCAGGTCCGGACAGGGTAAAGCCTATGGCTACACCTTC.

The V and J genes are TRBV12-3 or TRBV12-4 and TRBJ2-3; TRBD2 might be the D (5 bases). V was pared by 7 bases and J by 5 bases, with 10 bases between. This CDR3 is 12 amino acids long. The DNA for the CDR3 is TGTGCCAGCACCCGAGGAGGAGATACGCAGTATTTT. It yields the protein CASTRGGDTQYF.

The chain is built from TRBV20-1 and TRBJ2-7, with D hard to call. The CDR3 extends over 12 amino acids. CDR1 is DFQATT, CDR2 SNEGSKA, per germline (reference sequence). V was clipped by 3 bases and J by 7 bases, with 13 bases between them. The CDR3 nucleotides read TGCAGTGCTAGTGGGCTGCTTTTAGAGCAGTACTTC. Its translation is CSASGLLLEQYF.

V usage is TRBV29-1 and J usage is TRBJ2-2; TRBD1 matches at 9 bases. The germline gives CDR1 SQVTM, CDR2 ANQGSEA. V was pared by 6 bases and J by 3 bases, with 5 bases of the junction left unmatched. This CDR3 contains 14 residues. CDR3 region: CSVPGQGDTGELFF. The CDR3 bases are TGCAGCGTGCCGGGACAGGGCGACACCGGGGAGCTGTTTTTT.